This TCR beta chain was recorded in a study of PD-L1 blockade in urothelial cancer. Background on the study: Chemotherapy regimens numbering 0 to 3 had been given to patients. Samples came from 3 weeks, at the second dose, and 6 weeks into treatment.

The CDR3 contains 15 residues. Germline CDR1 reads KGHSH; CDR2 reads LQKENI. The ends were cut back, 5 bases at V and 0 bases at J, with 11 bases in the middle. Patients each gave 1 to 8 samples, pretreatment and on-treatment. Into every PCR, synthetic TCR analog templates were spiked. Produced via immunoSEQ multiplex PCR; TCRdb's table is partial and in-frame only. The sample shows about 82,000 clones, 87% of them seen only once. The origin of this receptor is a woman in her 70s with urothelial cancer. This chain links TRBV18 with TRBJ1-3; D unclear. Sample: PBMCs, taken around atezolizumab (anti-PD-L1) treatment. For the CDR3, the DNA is TGTGCCAGCTCATTCACAGCAAGCTCTGGAAACACCATATATTTT. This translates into CASSFTASSGNTIYF.